The 24 T cell receptor beta chains presented below share a single source sample, sequenced in a study of T cells in Graves' hyperthyroidism and ophthalmopathy. From RNA transcripts, TCR beta CDR3 regions were amplified. In the first-round RT-PCR of the TCR CDR3, the HTBI primer set was used. One entry per CDR3 protein, called by TCRdb with MiXCR from the multiplex PCR reads. This table has 95,000 to 100,000 distinct CDR3 sequences, roughly half appearing once. The specimen was blood. All receptors come from a woman in her thirties or forties with Graves' hyperthyroidism.

This clonotype was counted at least ten times. The V gene is TRBV10-3, the J gene TRBJ1-3; D remains unclear. The CDR3 length is 13 residues. Per the germline V gene, CDR1 is ENHRY and CDR2 is SYGVKD. Trimming removed 8 bases at V and 2 bases at J, with 10 bases between. The CDR3 bases are TGTGCCATCCGTAACGGTGCTGGAAACACCATATATTTT. Amino acid sequence: CAIRNGAGNTIYF.

In this sample, this clonotype turned up many times. The rearrangement joins TRBV14 to TRBJ1-3; D unresolved. The CDR3 totals 12 residues. CDR1 is SGHDN, CDR2 FVKESK, per germline. V lost 6 bases and J 0 bases, leaving 3 bases between the germline ends. CDR3 DNA sequence: TGTGCCAGCAGGAGCTCTGGAAACACCATATATTTT. It codes for CASRSSGNTIYF.

To note about this clonotype: A much bigger clone sits one base away, suggesting this may be a read error. The V and J genes are TRBV7-2 and TRBJ1-5, with D possibly TRBD1 on 6 matching bases. V dropped 6 bases and J dropped 0 bases, with 12 bases sitting between them. Germline assignment: CDR1 SGHTA and CDR2 FQGNSA. This CDR3 contains 15 residues. The CDR3 sequence is CASRRQASSNQPQHF. The CDR3 DNA reads TGTGCCAGCAGGCGACAGGCCTCTAGCAATCAGCCCCAGCATTTT.

The CDR3 loop reads CASSLEGTDSPLHF. In DNA, the CDR3 is TGTGCCAGCAGCTTGGAGGGTACCGATTCACCCCTCCACTTT. The chain recombines TRBV7-2 with TRBJ1-6; the D is unclear. The length of the CDR3 is 14 residues. The ends were cut back, 3 bases at V and 8 bases at J, with 11 bases in the middle. The germline V gene encodes CDR1 SGHTA and CDR2 FQGNSA.

The genes are TRBV20-1 and TRBJ2-5; the match to TRBD1 covers 7 bases. V shed 6 bases, J shed 5 bases, and the junction held 18 bases outside the gene matches. The germline gives CDR1 DFQATT, CDR2 SNEGSKA (reference sequence). This CDR3 is built from 16 residues. The DNA of the CDR3 is TGCAGTGCCCACCGCCGGGACAGTGGGGAACGCGAGACCCAGTACTTC. Protein sequence: CSAHRRDSGERETQYF.

The chain joins TRBV7-2 to TRBJ1-4, with TRBD1 matching over 7 bases. There are 17 residues in the CDR3. V lost 1 base, J lost 8 bases, and 13 bases stayed unmatched. The germline gives CDR1 SGHTA, CDR2 FQGNSA. CDR3 nucleotides: TGTGCCAGCAGCTTAGGGGCGAACCGGGACAGTGGCGAAAAACTGTTTTTT. This translates into CASSLGANRDSGEKLFF.

In DNA form, the CDR3 reads TGCAGTGCTCTAAAACAGGGCTGGGGCCTCTATGGCTACACCTTC. Translation gives CSALKQGWGLYGYTF. The rearrangement uses TRBV20-1 and TRBJ1-2, with TRBD1 as a possible D gene (6 bases). V gave up 5 bases and J gave up 4 bases, with 20 bases separating them. The CDR3 runs to 15 residues. The germline gives CDR1 DFQATT, CDR2 SNEGSKA (reference sequence).

This clonotype was detected a few times. This chain connects TRBV7-9 to TRBJ2-3, with TRBD2 matching 8 bases. The CDR3 consists of 18 residues. The V gene end was trimmed by 5 bases and the J gene end by 4 bases; junction bases not matched to a gene: 17. CDR1 and CDR2 (germline): SEHNR, FQNEAQ (reference sequence). The CDR3 sequence: CASSQESSGRGYADTQYF. For the CDR3, the DNA is TGTGCCAGCAGCCAAGAATCCAGCGGGAGAGGCTATGCAGATACGCAGTATTTT.

V is TRBV7-6 and J is TRBJ1-5; TRBD1 matches 9 bases. Germline V lookup: CDR1 SGHVS, CDR2 FNYEAQ. The trim removed 6 bases at V and 6 bases at J, leaving 9 bases unmatched. There are 15 residues in the CDR3. Here the CDR3 reads CASSVGGTGSQPQHF. CDR3 coding DNA: TGTGCCAGCAGTGTCGGAGGGACAGGGAGTCAGCCCCAGCATTTT.

Concerning this clonotype itself: Its ends do not fully match the called genes, so a read error is possible. CDR3 in amino acids: CSVEDGAGRDGCTF. CDR3 coding DNA: TGCAGCGTTGAAGATGGCGCAGGGCGGGATGGCTGCACCTTC. The chain combines TRBV29-1 with TRBJ1-2, with D tentatively TRBD1 (5 bases). Germline CDR1 and CDR2: SQVTM and ANQGSEA. This CDR3 spans 14 amino acids.

This clonotype was observed a handful of times. J is TRBJ2-5 and V is TRBV7-2, with 9 bases aligning to TRBD2. CDR1 SGHTA and CDR2 FQGNSA come from the germline V gene. This CDR3 has 14 amino acids. V shed 5 bases and J 9 bases; nucleotides not matched to a gene: 10. CDR3 in DNA: TGTGCCAGCAGCCCTAGCGGGGTTGAGGGGGCCCAGTACTTC. It codes for CASSPSGVEGAQYF.

J is TRBJ2-7 and V is TRBV20-1; D might be TRBD1 (5 bases). Germline-derived CDR1 and CDR2 are DFQATT and SNEGSKA (reference sequence). V lost 6 bases and J 3 bases, leaving 18 bases between the germline ends. CDR3 size: 14 residues. CDR3 in amino acids: CSATSRETDYEQYF. CDR3 bases: TGCAGTGCCACCAGCAGAGAGACAGACTACGAGCAGTACTTC.

This chain uses TRBV7-2 with TRBJ1-6; maybe TRBD1 (6 bases). Germline values: CDR1 SGHTA, CDR2 FQGNSA. The CDR3 spans 15 residues. V was cut by 4 bases and J by 10 bases, with 17 bases left in between. CDR3: CASSSLAGADSPLHF. CDR3 coding DNA: TGTGCCAGCAGCTCATTAGCGGGGGCGGACTCACCCCTCCACTTT.

There are many counts of this clonotype. The chain has TRBV28 and TRBJ1-2; TRBD1 agrees at 10 bases. Trimming took 4 bases from V and 6 from J; bases not matched to a gene: 5. Germline lookup yields CDR1 MDHEN and CDR2 SYDVKM. This CDR3 is built from 14 residues. The CDR3 loop is CASSWDGTGDGYTF. The CDR3, as DNA: TGTGCCAGCAGTTGGGACGGGACAGGGGATGGCTACACCTTC.

The V gene is TRBV15, the J gene TRBJ2-6, with 8 bases that match TRBD1. With 3 bases clipped from V and 4 bases from J, the junction kept 5 bases outside the gene matches. Germline CDR1 reads LNHNV; CDR2 reads YYDKDF (reference sequence). This CDR3 spans 16 amino acids. The CDR3 protein is CATSRPDRAGANVLTF. The DNA for the CDR3 is TGTGCCACCAGCAGGCCGGACAGGGCGGGGGCCAACGTCCTGACTTTC.

The sample holds many counts of this clonotype. The chain links TRBV7-8 to TRBJ2-5, with TRBD2 identical over 8 bases. With V trimmed by 6 bases and J by 7 bases, 13 bases remained unmatched. This CDR3 spans 15 amino acids. Germline assignment: CDR1 SGHVS and CDR2 FQNEAQ. The CDR3: CASSTIPRGDGTQYF. CDR3 coding DNA: TGTGCCAGCAGTACCATCCCGCGGGGGGATGGGACCCAGTACTTC.

The chain uses TRBV7-2 and TRBJ1-5; 8 bases line up with TRBD1. Unmatched junction bases numbered 6, after V lost 0 bases and J lost 11 bases. The CDR3 is 14 residues long. The germline V gene has CDR1 SGHTA and CDR2 FQGNSA. CDR3 in amino acids: CASSLATGAETQHF. The CDR3, as DNA: TGTGCCAGCAGCTTAGCGACAGGGGCAGAGACCCAGCATTTT.

This chain connects TRBV10-3 to TRBJ1-2; D is unclear. Trimming stripped 0 bases from V and 4 bases from J, with 15 bases between. The germline V gene encodes CDR1 ENHRY and CDR2 SYGVKD. This CDR3 is built from 16 residues. The CDR3: CAISESNLAGSYGYTF. DNA for the CDR3: TGTGCCATCAGTGAGTCGAACCTAGCGGGGAGCTATGGCTACACCTTC.

The chain joins TRBV7-9 to TRBJ2-7; maybe TRBD1 (7 bases). Germline CDR1 reads SEHNR; CDR2 reads FQNEAQ (reference sequence). Trimming cost V 4 bases and J 2 bases, with 18 bases left between them. The CDR3 has 16 residues. CDR3 nucleotide sequence: TGTGCCAGCAGCTCGGTTCGCGGGACAGACACCTACGAGCAGTACTTC. Its translation is CASSSVRGTDTYEQYF.

V gene TRBV9 combines with J gene TRBJ1-2; D not certain. This CDR3 has 14 residues. V was clipped by 0 bases and J by 8 bases, with 14 bases between them. The germline gives CDR1 SGDLS, CDR2 YYNGEE. The CDR3 bases are TGTGCCAGCAGCGTAGATTTGGAGACCAGAGGCTACACCTTC. Translation gives CASSVDLETRGYTF.

Remarks on this clonotype: This may be a read error: a much more frequent sequence differs by one nucleotide. The V call is TRBV13, the J call TRBJ1-5, with TRBD1 matching 7 bases. The CDR3 contains 15 residues. CDR1 and CDR2 from the germline V gene are PRHDT and FYEKMQ (reference sequence). The CDR3 DNA reads as TGTGCCAACAGCCAGGGGGGGGGAAGCAATCAGCCCCAGCATTTT. Translation: CANSQGGGSNQPQHF.

V and J are TRBV10-3 and TRBJ1-4; 7 nucleotides align to TRBD1. CDR1 is ENHRY and CDR2 is SYGVKD in the germline V gene. The CDR3 contains 15 residues. V shed 4 bases, J shed 8 bases, and the junction held 10 bases outside the gene matches. This chain's CDR3 is CAISATGTADEKLFF. The CDR3 bases are TGTGCCATCAGTGCAACCGGGACAGCGGACGAAAAACTGTTTTTT.

This clonotype was recorded a few times. The J gene is TRBJ2-5, the V gene TRBV10-3; 8 nucleotides align to TRBD1. The CDR3 extends over 13 amino acids. Germline V gene data show CDR1 as ENHRY and CDR2 as SYGVKD. V lost 9 bases and J lost 6; bases outside the gene matches: 9. This CDR3 is CAIQTGDRQTQYF. The CDR3 nucleotides read TGTGCCATTCAAACAGGGGACAGGCAGACCCAGTACTTC.

The sample holds a few counts of this clonotype. A clone one base away is much larger, so this may be a read error. J is TRBJ2-6 and V is TRBV6-5, with D perhaps matching TRBD1 (5 bases). This CDR3 comprises 14 residues. Germline V CDR1 and CDR2: MNHEY, SVGAGI. The CDR3 is CASSWYSGANALTF. CDR3 in DNA: TGTGCCAGCAGTTGGTACTCTGGGGCCAACGCCCTGACTTTC.